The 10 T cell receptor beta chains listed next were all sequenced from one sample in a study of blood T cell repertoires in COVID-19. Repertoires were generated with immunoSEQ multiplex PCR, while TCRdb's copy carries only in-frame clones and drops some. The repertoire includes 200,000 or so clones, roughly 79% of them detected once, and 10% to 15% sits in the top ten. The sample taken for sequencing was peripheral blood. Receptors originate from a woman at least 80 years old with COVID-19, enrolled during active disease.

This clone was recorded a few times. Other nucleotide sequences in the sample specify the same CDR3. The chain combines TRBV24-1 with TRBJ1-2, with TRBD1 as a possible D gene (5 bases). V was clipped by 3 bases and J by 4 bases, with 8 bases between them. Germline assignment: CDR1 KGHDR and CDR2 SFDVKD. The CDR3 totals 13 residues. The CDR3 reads CATSDPGGYGYTF. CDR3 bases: TGTGCCACCAGTGATCCGGGGGGCTATGGCTACACCTTC.

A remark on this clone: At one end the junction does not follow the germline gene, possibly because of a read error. CDR3 nucleotide sequence: TGTGCTAGCAGCCGACCCGGACTAGCGGAGACCCAGTACTTC. It specifies CASSRPGLAETQYF. The V call is TRBV7-7, the J call TRBJ2-5; 9 bases agree with TRBD2. The CDR3 runs 14 residues. Germline-derived CDR1 and CDR2 are SSHAT and FNYEAQ (reference sequence).

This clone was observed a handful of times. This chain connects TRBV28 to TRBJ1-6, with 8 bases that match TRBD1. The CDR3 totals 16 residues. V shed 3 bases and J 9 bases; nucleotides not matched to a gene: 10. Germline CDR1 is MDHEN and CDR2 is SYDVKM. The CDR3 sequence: CASSFQSGGAASPLHF. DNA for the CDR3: TGTGCCAGCAGTTTCCAATCAGGGGGCGCCGCTTCACCCCTCCACTTT.

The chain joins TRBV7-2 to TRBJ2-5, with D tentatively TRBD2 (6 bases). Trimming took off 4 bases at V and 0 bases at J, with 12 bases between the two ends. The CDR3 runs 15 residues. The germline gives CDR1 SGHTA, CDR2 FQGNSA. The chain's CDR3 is CASSSRRGYQETQYF. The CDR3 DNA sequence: TGTGCCAGCAGCTCCCGACGGGGGTACCAAGAGACCCAGTACTTC.

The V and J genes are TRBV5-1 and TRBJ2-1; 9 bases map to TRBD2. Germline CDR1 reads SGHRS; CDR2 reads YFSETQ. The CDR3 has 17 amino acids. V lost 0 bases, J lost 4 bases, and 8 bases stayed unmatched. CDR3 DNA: TGCGCCAGCAGCTTGGGGGAAGCGGGAGGCTTATACAATGAGCAGTTCTTC. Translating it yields CASSLGEAGGLYNEQFF.

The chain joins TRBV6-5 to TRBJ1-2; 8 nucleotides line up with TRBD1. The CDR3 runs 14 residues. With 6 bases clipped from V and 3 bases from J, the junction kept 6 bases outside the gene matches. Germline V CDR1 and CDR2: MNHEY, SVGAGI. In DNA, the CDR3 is TGTGCCAGCAGCAATCAGGGGGCTCACTATGGCTACACCTTC. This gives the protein CASSNQGAHYGYTF.

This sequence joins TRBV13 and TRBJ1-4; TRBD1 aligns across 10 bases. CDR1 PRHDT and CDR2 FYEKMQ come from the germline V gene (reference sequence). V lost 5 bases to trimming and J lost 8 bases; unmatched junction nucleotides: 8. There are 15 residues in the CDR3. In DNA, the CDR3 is TGTGCCAGCAGCCCGCCCGGGACAGGGGACGAAAAACTGTTTTTT. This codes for CASSPPGTGDEKLFF.

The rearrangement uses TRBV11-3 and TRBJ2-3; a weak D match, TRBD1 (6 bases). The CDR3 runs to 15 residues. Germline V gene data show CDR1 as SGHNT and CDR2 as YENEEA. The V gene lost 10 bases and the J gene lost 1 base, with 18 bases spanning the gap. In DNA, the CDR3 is TGTGCCACCAACGGAGACAGGCCGGGCACAGATACGCAGTATTTT. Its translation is CATNGDRPGTDTQYF.

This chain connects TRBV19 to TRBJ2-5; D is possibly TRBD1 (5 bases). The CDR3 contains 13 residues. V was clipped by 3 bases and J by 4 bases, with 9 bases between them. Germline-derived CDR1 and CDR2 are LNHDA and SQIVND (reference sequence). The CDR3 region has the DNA TGTGCCAGTAGTATCTTAGGGGCAGAGACCCAGTACTTC. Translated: CASSILGAETQYF.

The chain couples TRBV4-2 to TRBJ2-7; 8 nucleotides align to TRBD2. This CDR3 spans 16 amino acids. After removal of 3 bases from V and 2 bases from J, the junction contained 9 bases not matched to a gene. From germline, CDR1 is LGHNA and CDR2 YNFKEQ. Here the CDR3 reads CASSQRGAGETYEQYF. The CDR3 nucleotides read TGTGCCAGCAGCCAGCGGGGAGCGGGGGAGACCTACGAGCAGTACTTC.